This entry lists 11 T cell receptor beta chains sequenced from one sample in a study of blood T cell repertoires in COVID-19. Generated by immunoSEQ multiplex PCR, the TCRdb table keeps only in-frame clones and is missing some. The table includes 150,000 to 200,000 clones, about 80% detected once. The sample comprised peripheral blood. These receptors came from a woman of 80 years or more with acute or convalescent COVID-19.

This chain's CDR3 is CASSDTATWEPQHF. CDR3 sequence (DNA): TGTGCCAGCAGTGACACAGCCACCTGGGAGCCCCAGCATTTT. The chain uses TRBV6-6 and TRBJ1-5; no clear D gene. The germline V and J ends were trimmed by 5 bases and 8 bases, with 16 bases remaining between them. This CDR3 has 14 amino acids. Germline assignment: CDR1 MNHNY and CDR2 SVGAGI (reference sequence).

The rearrangement joins TRBV7-9 to TRBJ2-3; TRBD2 agrees at 8 bases. The CDR3 has 14 residues. V was pared by 8 bases and J by 4 bases, with 8 bases of the junction left unmatched. Germline V gene data show CDR1 as SEHNR and CDR2 as FQNEAQ (reference sequence). The CDR3 spells CASRGGTISDTQYF. DNA for the CDR3: TGTGCCAGCCGGGGGGGAACTATCTCAGATACGCAGTATTTT.

This clone has a count of ten or more. This chain joins TRBV4-2 and TRBJ2-2; 7 positions agree with TRBD2. Unmatched junction bases numbered 4, after V lost 3 bases and J lost 0 bases. The CDR3 extends over 16 amino acids. Germline V gene lookup returns CDR1 LGHNA and CDR2 YNFKEQ. CDR3: CASSQAGASNTGELFF. The CDR3 DNA reads as TGTGCCAGCAGCCAGGCGGGAGCCTCGAACACCGGGGAGCTGTTTTTT.

J is TRBJ1-5 and V is TRBV2, with D uncertain. V dropped 5 bases and J dropped 2 bases, with 10 bases sitting between them. Germline V gene lookup returns CDR1 SNHLY and CDR2 FYNNEI. There are 14 residues in the CDR3. CDR3 in amino acids: CASSRISGNQPQHF. The DNA for the CDR3 is TGTGCCAGCAGTAGAATCAGTGGCAATCAGCCCCAGCATTTT. The full variable domain, in which reference TRBV2 and TRBJ1-5 provide the parts outside the CDR3, is EPEVTQTPSHQVTQMGQEVILRCVPISNHLYFYWYRQILGQKVEFLVSFYNNEISEKSEIFDDQFSVERPDGSNFTLKIRSTKLEDSAMYFCASSRISGNQPQHFGDGTRLSIL.

This chain links TRBV19 with TRBJ2-3; tentative D call: TRBD2 (5 bases). The CDR3 is 14 residues long. Between the trimmed V and J ends, which lost 6 bases and 2 bases, there was a span of 12 bases. Germline V CDR1 and CDR2: LNHDA, SQIVND (reference sequence). The CDR3 protein is CASSRTRLTDTQYF. CDR3 coding DNA: TGTGCCAGTAGCAGAACTAGGCTCACAGATACGCAGTATTTT.

The V call is TRBV18, the J call TRBJ2-1, with 8 positions matching TRBD1. Germline loops: CDR1 KGHSH, CDR2 LQKENI. V lost 1 base and J lost 4; bases outside the gene matches: 6. The CDR3 consists of 16 residues. The CDR3 sequence: CASSPRQGAIYNEQFF. CDR3 DNA: TGTGCCAGCTCACCACGGCAGGGGGCCATATACAATGAGCAGTTCTTC.

V usage is TRBV18 and J usage is TRBJ1-4; TRBD1 matches 8 bases. This CDR3 has 14 residues. After removal of 6 bases from V and 7 bases from J, the junction contained 7 bases not matched to a gene. Germline-derived CDR1 and CDR2 are KGHSH and LQKENI. CDR3 loop: CASSQDRVTEKLFF. DNA for the CDR3: TGTGCCAGCTCGCAGGACAGGGTAACTGAAAAACTGTTTTTT.

V is TRBV5-8 and J is TRBJ2-1; 8 positions match TRBD2. V gave up 5 bases and J gave up 6 bases; unmatched junction bases: 10. Per the germline V gene, CDR1 is SGHTS and CDR2 is YDEGEE. The CDR3 consists of 15 residues. This CDR3 is CASSSGLGFSNEQFF. CDR3 nucleotides: TGTGCCAGCAGTTCGGGACTAGGTTTTTCCAATGAGCAGTTCTTC.

For the CDR3, the DNA is TGCGCCAGCAGCCCCGTTAGCGGGAGTAACTACAATGAGCAGTTCTTC. Its protein product is CASSPVSGSNYNEQFF. This sequence joins TRBV5-1 and TRBJ2-1; 9 nucleotides line up with TRBD2. The CDR3 is 16 residues long. From germline, CDR1 is SGHRS and CDR2 YFSETQ. Trimming cost V 4 bases and J 3 bases; bases outside gene matches: 8.

The chain combines TRBV3-1 (or the pseudogene TRBV3-2) with TRBJ1-1; D gene uncertain. The CDR3 consists of 13 residues. CDR1 LGHDT and CDR2 YNNKEL come from the germline V gene (reference sequence). V lost 2 bases, J lost 3 bases, and 7 bases lay in between. DNA of the CDR3: TGTGCCAGCAGCCAAATACAGCACACTGAAGCTTTCTTT. Protein sequence: CASSQIQHTEAFF.

The CDR3 protein is CASSSGTSGIIGTGELFF. The CDR3 nucleotides are TGCGCCAGCAGCTCCGGGACTAGCGGGATAATTGGTACCGGGGAGCTGTTTTTT. The chain recombines TRBV5-1 with TRBJ2-2, with 13 nucleotides matching TRBD2. The CDR3 is 18 amino acids. Unmatched junction bases numbered 10, after V lost 3 bases and J lost 5 bases. Germline loops: CDR1 SGHRS, CDR2 YFSETQ.